Below, 8 T cell receptor beta chains from the same sample are listed, as sequenced in a study of T cell clonality in common variable immunodeficiency. Some clones are missing from TCRdb's copy, which holds only in-frame ones; the method was immunoSEQ multiplex PCR. The profile covers about 52,000 clones, none occurring a single time. Sequenced input: peripheral blood mononuclear cells. The receptors were sampled from a person between 18 and 75 years old in good health.

In its sample, this clone was seen many times. Read coverage stops 3 residues before the CDR3 terminus; the germline J gene supplies the remainder. J is TRBJ1-2 and V is TRBV19; D uncertain. CDR3 length equals 15 residues. V lost 2 bases, J lost 4 bases, and 14 bases lay in between. Germline V gene sequence: CDR1 LNHDA, CDR2 SQIVND (reference sequence). CDR3 sequence reads: CASSIFGLVTYGYTF. The sequenced part of the CDR3 DNA is TGTGCCAGTAGTATATTCGGTCTCGTTACCTATGGC.

The table lists this clone with many counts. Read sequence stops 3 residues before the CDR3 end, and the germline J gene provides the missing end. The rearrangement uses TRBV19 and TRBJ1-1; the match to TRBD1 covers 9 bases. CDR1 is LNHDA, CDR2 SQIVND, per germline (reference sequence). With 6 bases clipped from V and 5 bases from J, the junction kept 10 bases outside the gene matches. This CDR3 is built from 15 residues. The sequenced part of the CDR3 DNA is TGTGCCAGTAGGTCAGCGGGACAGGGATGGACTGAA. Translation gives CASRSAGQGWTE. The full CDR3 reads CASRSAGQGWTEAFF.

This clone was counted only a few times. The CDR3 extends 3 residues past the end of the read, so its final part is completed from the germline J gene. The chain has TRBV19 and TRBJ1-1; D perhaps matches TRBD1 (5 bases). Germline V gene data show CDR1 as LNHDA and CDR2 as SQIVND (reference sequence). The length of the CDR3 is 15 residues. CDR3 DNA (partial): TGTGCCAGTGGAGGACTAGCGGGGGGAGGAGAGACC. Its translation: CASGGLAGGGET. The complete CDR3 reads CASGGLAGGGETAFF. Full variable domain (rest looked up from reference TRBV19 and TRBJ1-1): DGGITQSPKYLFRKEGQNVTLSCEQNLNHDAMYWYRQDPGQGLRLIYYSQIVNDFQKGDIAEGYSVSREKKESFPLTVTSAQKNPTAFYLCASGGLAGGGETAFFGQGTRLTVV.

This clone was detected ten times or more. Coverage ceases 3 residues before the CDR3 finishes, and the germline J gene fills in the end. The genes are TRBV20-1 and TRBJ1-5; 7 bases are shared with TRBD1. The germline V gene encodes CDR1 DFQATT and CDR2 SNEGSKA (reference sequence). CDR3 length equals 14 residues. Trimming at V came to 4 bases and at J to 3 bases, leaving 6 bases not matched to a gene. The CDR3 here is CSATGQPSNQPQHF. Partial CDR3 DNA: TGCAGTGCTACGGGACAGCCATCCAATCAGCCC.

This clone was recorded many times. The read falls 3 residues short of the CDR3 end, and the missing part is taken from the germline J gene. The chain employs TRBV20-1 and TRBJ2-7; 9 bases fit TRBD1. CDR3 length: 15 amino acids. Germline CDR1 reads DFQATT; CDR2 reads SNEGSKA (reference sequence). The trim removed 1 base at V and 2 bases at J, leaving 6 bases unmatched. CDR3: CSARGGQGSAYEQYF. CDR3 bases read: TGCAGTGCTAGAGGGGGACAGGGATCTGCCTACGAG.

Concerning this clone: From the germline J gene comes the end of the CDR3, since the read stops 3 residues before it. The chain carries TRBV7-9 and TRBJ2-2; 7 bases line up with TRBD1. Germline V gene sequence: CDR1 SEHNR, CDR2 FQNEAQ (reference sequence). This CDR3 comprises 15 residues. Losses at the gene ends were 7 bases for V and 7 bases for J; bases not matched to a gene: 12. CDR3 DNA, as far as it was read: TGTGCCAGCACCCCGTTAGGGGGCATCGTCGGGGAG. Translation: CASTPLGGIVGE. The full CDR3 protein reads CASTPLGGIVGELFF. Together with reference TRBV7-9 and TRBJ2-2, the CDR3 gives the full variable domain: DTGVSQNPRHKITKRGQNVTFRCDPISEHNRLYWYRQTLGQGPEFLTYFQNEAQLEKSRLLSDRFSAERPKGSFSTLEIQRTEQGDSAMYLCASTPLGGIVGELFFGEGSRLTVL.

In this sample, this clone turned up many times. The DNA ends 3 residues before the CDR3 does, and the rest of the CDR3 is filled in from the germline J gene. The rearrangement joins TRBV7-2 to TRBJ2-7, with no clear D. The V end lost 6 bases, the J end lost 2 bases, and 14 bases lay between the germline ends. Germline V lookup: CDR1 SGHTA, CDR2 FQGNSA. The CDR3 contains 14 residues. CDR3 bases read: TGTGCCAGCAGAAGAAACAGATTTCCCTACGAG. It codes for CASRRNRFPYE. The full CDR3 sequence reads CASRRNRFPYEQYF. Full variable domain (outside the CDR3, taken from reference TRBV7-2 and TRBJ2-7): GAGVSQSPSNKVTEKGKDVELRCDPISGHTALYWYRQSLGQGLEFLIYFQGNSAPDKSGLPSDRFSAERTGGSVSTLTIQRTQQEDSAVYLCASRRNRFPYEQYFGPGTRLTVT.

This clone was found a few times. The DNA is omitted, as the CDR3 cannot be located on it reliably, and the CDR3 follows TCRdb's listing. The chain's CDR3 is CASSSNRGFLETQYF. V gene TRBV7-9 combines with J gene TRBJ2-3; TRBD1, the D gene given by the table, was not confirmed from the DNA. Germline V gene lookup returns CDR1 SEHNR and CDR2 FQNEAQ (reference sequence). Termini included, the CDR3 measures 15 amino acids.